This T cell receptor (beta chain) is drawn from a study of CD8 T cells in ankylosing spondylitis. It was by quantitative 5'-RACE with molecular barcodes that TCR beta libraries were made. TCRdb re-analysed the 5' RACE reads in MiXCR, keeping a single row per CDR3 protein. The profile shows some 840,000 distinct CDR3 sequences, roughly 12% of them singletons. CDR1 DFQATT and CDR2 SNEGSKA come from the germline V gene (reference sequence). CDR3 size: 13 residues. Trimming took off 5 bases at V and 8 bases at J, with 18 bases between the two ends. In this sample, this clonotype turned up many times. The antigen is unknown. Findings and caveats of the study: Under 10 highly homologous variants formed a TCR beta motif that appeared characteristic of ankylosing spondylitis blood. Researchers reportedly found disease-linked clones significantly enriched in matched ankylosing spondylitis synovial fluid.

The receptor's source is a male donor with ankylosing spondylitis. Input material: blood, either unsorted or a sorted T cell fraction (not recorded which). The V call is TRBV20-1, the J call TRBJ1-2; D might be TRBD1 (6 bases). Here the CDR3 DNA reads TGCAGTGCTCTTTTGTCGACAGGAACCGGCTACACCTTC. Its protein product is CSALLSTGTGYTF.